Below are 24 T cell receptor beta chains sequenced from a single sample in a study of T cell repertoires in cytomegalovirus infection. No cognate antigen is known for these TCRs. TCRdb re-derived calls from the reads in MiXCR, one entry per CDR3 protein. The profile shows 300,000 or so distinct CDR3 sequences, about 25% of them singletons. The input for sequencing was cultured PBMCs, taken from culture after CMV antigen stimulation. Source of these receptors: a human donor in good health (CMV status not recorded). Some clones in this sample may be carry-over from other donors' samples.

V gene TRBV7-9 combines with J gene TRBJ2-1, with 11 bases that match TRBD2. Trimming at V came to 4 bases and at J to 9 bases, leaving 8 bases not matched to a gene. In germline, CDR1 is SEHNR, CDR2 FQNEAQ (reference sequence). The CDR3 is 15 residues long. CDR3 region: CASSSLTSGMGEQFF. In DNA form, the CDR3 reads TGTGCCAGCAGCTCTTTGACTAGCGGGATGGGTGAGCAGTTCTTC.

The chain employs TRBV7-6 and TRBJ2-7; D possibly corresponds to TRBD2 (5 bases). The CDR3 has 16 amino acids. Germline lookup yields CDR1 SGHVS and CDR2 FNYEAQ. The V end was cut by 1 base, the J end by 4 bases, with 17 bases between. Written as DNA, the CDR3 is TGTGCCAGCAGCTTAGGAAGCGCGGGTTTTCCGTACGAGCAGTACTTC. Its protein is CASSLGSAGFPYEQYF.

The rearrangement links TRBV7-2 to TRBJ2-5, with D unresolved. From germline, CDR1 is SGHTA and CDR2 FQGNSA. V was shortened by 5 bases and J by 2 bases, with 12 bases between the two germline ends. CDR3 size: 14 residues. The DNA for the CDR3 is TGTGCCAGCAGCCGGTACTATCGGCAAGAGACCCAGTACTTC. As protein: CASSRYYRQETQYF.

By share, this clonotype ranks as medium-sized. V gene TRBV28 combines with J gene TRBJ1-6; 9 nucleotides agree with TRBD1. V lost 3 bases and J lost 7; bases outside the gene matches: 1. The CDR3 contains 14 residues. Germline CDR1 reads MDHEN; CDR2 reads SYDVKM. The CDR3 DNA sequence: TGTGCCAGCAGTTTCGGGACAGGGAATTCACCCCTCCACTTT. Its translation: CASSFGTGNSPLHF.

This clonotype was seen a handful of times. The rearrangement joins TRBV19 to TRBJ2-1, with 13 bases identical to TRBD2. The CDR3 loop spans 17 amino acids. CDR1 and CDR2 from the germline V gene are LNHDA and SQIVND (reference sequence). Losses at the gene ends were 1 base for V and 5 bases for J; bases not matched to a gene: 5. The CDR3: CASSIGLAGGRHNEQFF. The CDR3 bases are TGTGCCAGTAGTATAGGACTAGCGGGAGGCCGGCACAATGAGCAGTTCTTC.

The table lists this clonotype with a few counts. The gene calls are TRBV4-3 and TRBJ1-3; D remains ambiguous. The V gene lost 0 bases and the J gene lost 0 bases, with 12 bases spanning the gap. The CDR3 is 17 amino acids. CDR1 LGHNA and CDR2 YSLEER come from the germline V gene. Written as DNA, the CDR3 is TGCGCCAGCAGCCAAGATACTCCGTCTTACTCTGGAAACACCATATATTTT. The encoded protein is CASSQDTPSYSGNTIYF.

This chain links TRBV7-2 with TRBJ2-7; 7 bases map to TRBD1. From germline, CDR1 is SGHTA and CDR2 FQGNSA. The junction had 9 bases not matched to a gene; V was cut back by 4 bases and J by 0 bases. There are 16 residues in the CDR3. DNA for the CDR3: TGTGCCAGCAGCTATTCCGGGACAGCGAGCTCCTACGAGCAGTACGTC. It encodes CASSYSGTASSYEQYV.

This clonotype was detected only a few times. This chain connects TRBV12-5 to TRBJ2-7; 12 bases agree with TRBD1. The V gene end was trimmed by 5 bases and the J gene end by 7 bases; junction bases not matched to a gene: 6. The CDR3 runs 14 residues. Germline CDR1 LGHNT, CDR2 FRNRAP. The CDR3 reads CASGPGQGAWEQYV. Here the CDR3 DNA reads TGTGCTAGTGGTCCGGGACAGGGGGCTTGGGAGCAGTACGTC.

This clonotype was seen a few times. One end of the junction fails to match germline, which may point to a read error. The J gene is TRBJ2-7, the V gene TRBV7-4; weak D call: TRBD2 (6 bases). CDR1 is SGHVT, CDR2 SQSDAQ, per germline. The CDR3 contains 15 residues. CDR3 sequence: CASMGGRPTDYEQYF. For the CDR3, the DNA is TGTGCTAGCATGGGTGGGAGGCCAACCGACTACGAGCAGTACTTC.

J is TRBJ1-1 and V is TRBV12-3 or TRBV12-4, with D tentatively TRBD1 (5 bases). The CDR3 covers 15 residues. Between the trimmed V and J ends, which lost 7 bases and 1 base, there was a span of 16 bases. Here the CDR3 DNA reads TGTGCCAGCAAGACGGGACCCGCCACGAACACTGAAGCTTTCTTT. It codes for CASKTGPATNTEAFF.

This clonotype was observed many times. The chain carries TRBV5-1 and TRBJ2-7, with D perhaps given as TRBD1 or TRBD2 (5 bases each). V was pared by 3 bases and J by 5 bases, with 15 bases between. This CDR3 has 14 amino acids. Per the germline V gene, CDR1 is SGHRS and CDR2 is YFSETQ. The CDR3: CASSWGTVNDEQYF. Here the CDR3 DNA reads TGCGCCAGCAGCTGGGGGACCGTCAATGACGAGCAGTACTTC.

The chain carries TRBV7-8 and TRBJ2-1, with D perhaps matching TRBD1 (5 bases). The CDR3 runs to 14 residues. CDR1 and CDR2 from the germline V gene are SGHVS and FQNEAQ. V lost 4 bases and J lost 7, with 14 bases in between. The CDR3 DNA reads as TGTGCCAGCAGCTGGGGCTTACGAGAGAATGAGCAGTTCTTC. As protein: CASSWGLRENEQFF. The full variable domain, completed using reference TRBV7-8 and TRBJ2-1, is GAGVSQSPRYKVAKRGQDVALRCDPISGHVSLFWYQQALGQGPEFLTYFQNEAQLDKSGLPSDRFFAERPEGSVSTLKIQRTQQEDSAVYLCASSWGLRENEQFFGPGTRLTVL.

This chain uses TRBV5-1 with TRBJ2-3, with 9 bases lining up with TRBD1. With 4 bases clipped from V and 2 bases from J, the junction kept 5 bases outside the gene matches. Germline CDR1 is SGHRS and CDR2 is YFSETQ. This CDR3 has 15 residues. The CDR3 protein is CASSLRDRVTDTQYF. The CDR3 DNA sequence: TGCGCCAGCAGCCTCCGGGACAGGGTCACAGATACGCAGTATTTT. The variable domain in full, completed from reference TRBV5-1 and TRBJ2-3, reads KAGVTQTPRYLIKTRGQQVTLSCSPISGHRSVSWYQQTPGQGLQFLFEYFSETQRNKGNFPGRFSGRQFSNSRSEMNVSTLELGDSALYLCASSLRDRVTDTQYFGPGTRLTVL.

The gene calls are TRBV6-1 and TRBJ2-7; 9 nucleotides line up with TRBD1. CDR1 is MNHNS and CDR2 is SASEGT in the germline V gene. J was trimmed by 2 bases and V by 4 bases; bases with no gene match: 0. The CDR3 has 13 residues. CDR3 in amino acids: CASSGDRAYEQYF. In nucleotides, the CDR3 is TGTGCCAGCAGTGGGGACAGGGCCTACGAGCAGTACTTC.

This clonotype was detected ten times or more. The chain uses TRBV12-3 or TRBV12-4 and TRBJ2-5, with D tentatively TRBD2 (6 bases). Trimming took 2 bases from V and 4 from J, leaving 8 bases between them. The CDR3 has 13 amino acids. CDR3 in amino acids: CASSLSGVETQYF. The CDR3 DNA reads as TGTGCCAGCAGTTTATCGGGGGTAGAGACCCAGTACTTC.

This clonotype showed up many times. This chain links TRBV7-6 with TRBJ1-1, with 11 bases matching TRBD1. Germline assignment: CDR1 SGHVS and CDR2 FNYEAQ. With 4 bases clipped from V and 5 bases from J, the junction kept 21 bases outside the gene matches. The CDR3 is 20 amino acids. The CDR3 loop is CASSSAIADRGRFSGTEAFF. The CDR3, as DNA: TGTGCCAGCAGCTCAGCCATAGCGGACAGGGGGCGATTCAGTGGGACTGAAGCTTTCTTT.

J is TRBJ2-2 and V is TRBV20-1; possible D gene TRBD1, 5 bases. The germline V and J ends were trimmed by 3 bases and 5 bases, with 7 bases remaining between them. CDR3 length equals 12 residues. Germline loops: CDR1 DFQATT, CDR2 SNEGSKA (reference sequence). The CDR3 loop is CSASGHTGELFF. In DNA form, the CDR3 reads TGCAGTGCTAGCGGACATACCGGGGAGCTGTTTTTT.

This clonotype was seen only a few times. The rearrangement uses TRBV11-2 and TRBJ2-5; possible D gene TRBD2, 6 bases. The V gene's germline CDR1 is SGHAT and CDR2 FQNNGV. CDR3 size: 14 residues. Trimming stripped 5 bases from V and 3 bases from J, with 13 bases between. CDR3 loop: CASSPRTNKETQYF. The CDR3 nucleotides read TGTGCCAGCAGCCCTCGGACTAACAAAGAGACCCAGTACTTC.

The chain has TRBV6-2 or TRBV6-3 and TRBJ1-5; 9 bases are shared with TRBD1. The CDR3 covers 15 residues. CDR1 is MNHEY and CDR2 is SVGEGT in the germline V gene. J was trimmed by 3 bases and V by 5 bases; bases with no gene match: 5. CDR3 nucleotide sequence: TGTGCCAGCAGTAGGACAGGGGTGGACAATCAGCCCCAGCATTTT. Protein sequence: CASSRTGVDNQPQHF.

The V call is TRBV12-3 or TRBV12-4, the J call TRBJ2-1, with TRBD2 as a possible D gene (5 bases). The CDR3 extends over 16 amino acids. V was shortened by 4 bases and J by 7 bases, with 20 bases between the two germline ends. CDR3 protein: CASSSYLRTGKNEQFF. The CDR3 DNA is TGTGCCAGCAGTTCGTATCTGCGCACGGGAAAAAATGAGCAGTTCTTC.

The chain combines TRBV5-6 with TRBJ1-1; TRBD1 matches 7 bases. CDR3 length: 16 residues. Germline V lookup: CDR1 SGHDT, CDR2 YYEEEE. The junction had 15 bases not matched to a gene; V was cut back by 4 bases and J by 6 bases. The CDR3 nucleotides are TGTGCCAGCAGCCCATTCCAGACAGGGTTTGAGGCTGAAGCTTTCTTT. Its translation is CASSPFQTGFEAEAFF.

The table lists this clonotype with a few counts. V is TRBV15 and J is TRBJ2-7; TRBD2 might be the D (5 bases). With 0 bases removed from V and 2 bases from J, the gap between germline ends came to 14 bases. Germline V lookup: CDR1 LNHNV, CDR2 YYDKDF (reference sequence). The CDR3 sequence is 16 residues long. The CDR3 here is CATSRDPAGSAYEQYF. CDR3 in DNA: TGTGCCACCAGCAGAGATCCGGCGGGCTCGGCCTACGAGCAGTACTTC.

This clonotype was seen many times. The chain recombines TRBV7-2 with TRBJ2-1; no definite D call. Germline CDR1 SGHTA, CDR2 FQGNSA. V was pared by 5 bases and J by 2 bases, with 10 bases between. The CDR3 is made up of 14 amino acids. This CDR3 reads CASSASATYNEQFF. For the CDR3, the DNA is TGTGCCAGCAGCGCCTCGGCTACCTACAATGAGCAGTTCTTC.

The chain joins TRBV12-3 or TRBV12-4 to TRBJ1-2; possibly TRBD1 for D (5 bases). This CDR3 has 17 amino acids. V lost 4 bases and J lost 4, with 22 bases in between. The CDR3 loop is CASSSGGGNTGPYGYTF. The DNA of the CDR3 is TGTGCCAGCAGTTCTGGGGGGGGAAATACAGGTCCCTATGGCTACACCTTC.